This T cell receptor beta chain is drawn from a study of T cell responses to AZD1222 COVID-19 vaccine. Findings of the study overall: Baseline seropositivity occurred in only a handful of AZD1222 recipients.

Repertoires were generated with immunoSEQ multiplex PCR, while TCRdb's copy carries only in-frame clones and drops some. This sample has 130,000 to 150,000 clones, with approximately 92% found just once. As for this clone: Its specificity is unknown.

The germline gives CDR1 MNHEY, CDR2 SVGAGI. V was cut by 6 bases and J by 4 bases, with 15 bases left in between. The CDR3 contains 15 residues. This TCR was sampled from an adult in good health. The source was peripheral blood, collected on day 0 of AZD1222 vaccination. The chain links TRBV6-5 to TRBJ1-4; D is ambiguous. The CDR3 protein is CASSSDGLSNEKLFF. CDR3 sequence (DNA): TGTGCCAGCAGCTCCGATGGATTGAGTAATGAAAAACTGTTTTTT.